This TCR beta chain was sequenced during a study of tumor-infiltrating lymphocytes in primary liver carcinoma. On the study more broadly: Participating patients were men and women between 30 and 69 years old. Overall study results and limits: Between tumor regions, pairs overlapped more than tumor-adjacent and tumor-blood pairs did.

Note on this clonotype: The antigen remains unidentified.

Researchers generated TCR beta cDNA from 500 ng of total RNA, relying on a constant-region primer. It was through three nested multiplex PCR rounds of slightly modified ARM-PCR that TCR beta libraries arose. PCR rounds one and two used TRBV1-TRBV30 forward primers with a C-beta reverse primer for roughly 10 cycles each. TCRdb re-analysed the multiplex PCR reads in MiXCR, keeping a single row per CDR3 protein. The data contain about 96,000 distinct CDR3 sequences, less than 70% of them singletons. Co-extraction of both nucleic acids (RNA and DNA) used about 17-31 mg of unsorted bulk tissue. Chronic HBV infection was present in the patients, who were treatment-naive. The CDR3 length is 13 residues. The germline gives CDR1 SQVTM, CDR2 ANQGSEA.

The chain carries TRBV29-1 and TRBJ2-7, with D tentatively TRBD2 (6 bases). This TCR was recovered from a man between 35 and 55 years old with primary liver carcinoma and hepatitis B virus infection. Input material: tumor-adjacent normal liver tissue. CDR3 region: CRASAGRDCEQYF. CDR3 nucleotides: TGCAGAGCCTCCGCCGGGAGAGACTGCGAGCAGTACTTC.